This T cell receptor beta chain was retrieved from a study of siplizumab effects on memory and regulatory T cells. Study findings and constraints: Suppressive capability of dividing Tregs from siplizumab cultures went unverified. Naive-or-memory phenotypes were unassignable for roughly 80-95% of proliferating CD4+ or CD8+ clones. Sequences below about 10^-5 frequency were poorly captured, limiting mapping of alloreactive clones.

Every sample had approximately 100,000 of its TCR templates assayed. Sequencing was performed with immunoSEQ multiplex PCR; in TCRdb, only in-frame clones are kept and a portion is missing. The sample lists approximately 60,000 clones, around 80% occurring once. As concerns this clone: Its antigen is undetermined.

The sample was memory CD4+ T cells sorted from blood. The source is a human donor in good health.

The CDR3 DNA follows: TGCGCCAGCAGCCCTCAGGGGGCGGCTGAAAAACTGTTTTTT. Translating it yields CASSPQGAAEKLFF. This chain connects TRBV5-1 to TRBJ1-4; 8 nucleotides agree with TRBD1. Per the germline V gene, CDR1 is SGHRS and CDR2 is YFSETQ. Trimming took 4 bases from V and 7 from J; bases not matched to a gene: 6. This CDR3 has 14 residues.